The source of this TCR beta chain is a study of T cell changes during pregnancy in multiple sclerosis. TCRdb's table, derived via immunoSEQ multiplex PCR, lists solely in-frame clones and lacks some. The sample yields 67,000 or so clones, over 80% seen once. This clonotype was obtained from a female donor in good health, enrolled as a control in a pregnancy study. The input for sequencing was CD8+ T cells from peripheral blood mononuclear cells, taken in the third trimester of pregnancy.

CDR3: CASSTVLAGENYEQYF. The CDR3 region has the DNA TGTGCCAGCAGCACTGTTCTAGCGGGCGAGAACTACGAGCAGTACTTC. The V and J genes are TRBV7-2 and TRBJ2-7; TRBD2 matches at 8 bases. CDR3 size: 16 residues. V lost 5 bases, J lost 3 bases, and 12 bases stayed unmatched. Germline assignment: CDR1 SGHTA and CDR2 FQGNSA.